This T cell receptor beta chain came from a study of cytomegalovirus exposure and HLA in healthy donors. Findings of the study overall: The classifier reportedly diagnosed cytomegalovirus status with high sensitivity and specificity.

There are 14 residues in the CDR3. Unmatched junction bases numbered 3, after V lost 3 bases and J lost 8 bases. CDR1 and CDR2 from the germline V gene are ENHRY and SYGVKD. Sequencing was performed with immunoSEQ multiplex PCR; in TCRdb, only in-frame clones are kept and a portion is missing. The sample includes about 150,000 clones, roughly 87% seen only once; the top ten take approximately 10%. On this clone: Antigen: not known.

Material: PBMCs. This chain joins TRBV10-3 and TRBJ1-6; 8 nucleotides line up with TRBD1. The origin of this receptor is a woman under 30 in good health and CMV-seropositive. The CDR3, as DNA: TGTGCCATCAGTGAAGGACAGGGCTATTCACCCCTCCACTTT. Translation gives CAISEGQGYSPLHF.